These 19 T cell receptor beta chains originate from one sample sequenced in a study of CXCR3-negative and CXCR3-positive naive CD8 T cells. It was by 5' RACE with UMI labels that the TRB cDNA libraries were prepared. TCRdb reworked the 5' RACE reads into one entry per CDR3 protein, no DNA. The table counts around 96,000 distinct CDR3 sequences; around 1.8% lies in the top ten. The sequenced material came from naive CXCR3- CD8+ T cells from blood. Subset indicated: CD45RO-CCR7+CD27+CD95- naive CD8+ T cells lacking CXCR3 (TNR3-). The receptors originated from a human donor in good health. Some clones in this sample may be carry-over from other donors' samples.

J is TRBJ2-7 and V is TRBV7-9; without DNA, the TCRdb call of TRBD1 cannot be checked. Germline-derived CDR1 and CDR2 are SEHNR and FQNEAQ (reference sequence). The CDR3 contains 13 residues. The CDR3 reads CASSFLGAVEQYF.

The chain employs TRBV5-5 and TRBJ2-5; TCRdb outputs TRBD2, but without DNA this stays unchecked. Germline V gene lookup returns CDR1 SGHKS and CDR2 YYEKEE (reference sequence). The CDR3 has 16 amino acids. The CDR3 loop is CASSLTPGLGQETQYF.

The chain couples TRBV12-3 or TRBV12-4 to TRBJ2-7; TCRdb gives TRBD1 as the D gene, but with no DNA this cannot be confirmed. The CDR3 length is 15 residues. CDR3 amino acids: CASSLLTGPPYEQYF.

The J gene is TRBJ1-1, the V gene TRBV7-6; there is no DNA to check the TCRdb D call of TRBD1. This CDR3 has 17 residues. CDR1 and CDR2 (germline): SGHVS, FNYEAQ. CDR3 loop: CASSLGGVGGLNTEAFF.

The chain has TRBV18 and TRBJ2-4. The CDR3 contains 15 residues. The germline gives CDR1 KGHSH, CDR2 LQKENI. The chain's CDR3 is CASSPSQLAKNIQYF.

The chain is built from TRBV15 and TRBJ2-5; the TCRdb call, TRBD2, lacks DNA for checking. The CDR3 is 16 residues long. Germline-derived CDR1 and CDR2 are LNHNV and YYDKDF (reference sequence). The CDR3 region is CATSSSRGLAEETQYF.

The chain couples TRBV12-3 or TRBV12-4 to TRBJ2-1; TCRdb gives TRBD1 as the D gene, but with no DNA this cannot be confirmed. The CDR3 covers 12 residues. CDR3 sequence: CASSLVGAEQFF.

The gene calls are TRBV11-2 and TRBJ2-1; the D call of TRBD2 rests on TCRdb alone, since no DNA is present to check it. CDR3 length equals 17 residues. Germline V lookup: CDR1 SGHAT, CDR2 FQNNGV. This chain's CDR3 is CASSSPRAGVGYNEQFF.

V and J are TRBV11-1 and TRBJ2-1; TCRdb's D call, TRBD1, is unchecked because there is no DNA. Germline V gene sequence: CDR1 SGHAT, CDR2 FQDESV (reference sequence). This CDR3 is 14 amino acids long. CDR3 in amino acids: CASTVGQGEPNRFF.

The V and J genes are TRBV29-1 and TRBJ2-7; TCRdb's assignment of TRBD1 cannot be checked, as there is no DNA. Germline CDR1 SQVTM, CDR2 ANQGSEA. The CDR3 contains 14 residues. The CDR3 sequence is CSASGGDNSYEQYF.

The rearrangement links TRBV20-1 to TRBJ2-2; absent DNA, TCRdb's TRBD2 call cannot be checked. Germline loops: CDR1 DFQATT, CDR2 SNEGSKA (reference sequence). CDR3 length: 17 amino acids. Here the CDR3 reads CSARTSLLPKNTGELFF.

The chain has TRBV28 and TRBJ1-2; TCRdb's D gene call, TRBD1, goes unchecked for lack of DNA. Germline loops: CDR1 MDHEN, CDR2 SYDVKM. The CDR3 is made up of 14 amino acids. Here the CDR3 reads CASSLPGRFYGYTF.

The chain carries TRBV29-1 and TRBJ2-1. The CDR3 loop spans 14 amino acids. The V gene's germline CDR1 is SQVTM and CDR2 ANQGSEA. This chain's CDR3 is CSVEGSSEDNEQFF.

The J gene is TRBJ1-1, the V gene TRBV7-2. CDR1 SGHTA and CDR2 FQGNSA come from the germline V gene. This CDR3 has 14 residues. CDR3 residues: CASSLGLINTEAFF.

This chain connects TRBV7-9 to TRBJ2-1; lacking DNA, the TRBD1 call made by TCRdb goes unchecked. Germline CDR1 and CDR2: SEHNR and FQNEAQ (reference sequence). The CDR3 is 12 amino acids. CDR3 residues: CASTNLLDRAFF. The complete variable domain, with remaining parts taken from reference TRBV7-9 and TRBJ2-1, reads DTGVSQNPRHKITKRGQNVTFRCDPISEHNRLYWYRQTLGQGPEFLTYFQNEAQLEKSRLLSDRFSAERPKGSFSTLEIQRTEQGDSAMYLCASTNLLDRAFFGPGTRLTVL.

V is TRBV29-1 and J is TRBJ2-5. The CDR3 loop spans 14 amino acids. Germline CDR1 reads SQVTM; CDR2 reads ANQGSEA. CDR3 protein: CSVESTATQETQYF. The variable domain in full, completed from reference TRBV29-1 and TRBJ2-5, reads SAVISQKPSRDICQRGTSLTIQCQVDSQVTMMFWYRQQPGQSLTLIATANQGSEATYESGFVIDKFPISRPNLTFSTLTVSNMSPEDSSIYLCSVESTATQETQYFGPGTRLLVL.

The chain has TRBV6-5 and TRBJ2-7; as DNA is missing, the TRBD1 call by TCRdb cannot be tested. CDR3 length: 14 amino acids. CDR1 MNHEY and CDR2 SVGAGI come from the germline V gene. The CDR3 sequence is CASSYRDRGGEQYF.

The gene calls are TRBV6-5 and TRBJ2-7; as DNA is missing, the TRBD2 call by TCRdb cannot be tested. The length of the CDR3 is 14 residues. Germline loops: CDR1 MNHEY, CDR2 SVGAGI. CDR3 loop: CASSPGGLPMEQYF.

The rearrangement uses TRBV12-3 or TRBV12-4 and TRBJ2-7; TCRdb indicates TRBD2, and absent DNA this call remains unverified. There are 15 residues in the CDR3. This chain's CDR3 is CASSLGGGNPYEQYF.